The entry below gives a single T cell receptor beta chain sequence along with its context. The data are from a study of identical twins. CDR3 length equals 14 residues. CDR1 and CDR2 (germline): SQVTM, ANQGSEA. Trimming took 7 bases from V and 2 from J, leaving 17 bases between them. MiXCR, run by TCRdb on the 5' RACE reads, gives a single entry per CDR3 protein. The sample lists 1.5 million to 2 million distinct CDR3 sequences, roughly a third seen once, with about 0.3% in the top ten. Sequencing was done on a sample of cord blood. The rearrangement links TRBV29-1 to TRBJ1-1, with D possibly being TRBD1 (6 bases). The TCR sequence derives from a newborn girl in good health. CDR3 in DNA: TGCAGCGCTGCCGTCGGGACACCTAACACTGAAGCTTTCTTT. It yields the protein CSAAVGTPNTEAFF.